Shown below are 13 T cell receptor beta chains from a single sample sequenced in a study of blood T cell repertoires in COVID-19. Libraries were prepared by immunoSEQ multiplex PCR; TCRdb keeps only in-frame clonotypes and omits some of them. The sample comprises hundreds of thousands of clones, about nine tenths of which are singletons, and approximately 1.5% rests with the top ten. The material sequenced was peripheral blood. The origin of the receptors is a woman in her 30s with active or convalescent COVID-19.

The chain combines TRBV19 with TRBJ1-2; 7 nucleotides line up with TRBD1. The CDR3 spans 14 residues. Germline assignment: CDR1 LNHDA and CDR2 SQIVND (reference sequence). V lost 7 bases, J lost 0 bases, and 5 bases stayed unmatched. CDR3: CASIGTVSNYGYTF. The CDR3 nucleotides read TGTGCCAGTATAGGGACAGTTTCTAACTATGGCTACACCTTC.

V usage is TRBV5-1 and J usage is TRBJ2-2, with 7 bases matching TRBD1. Per germline, CDR1 SGHRS and CDR2 YFSETQ. J was trimmed by 3 bases and V by 3 bases; bases with no gene match: 2. The CDR3 contains 14 residues. CDR3 sequence: CASSSGTDTGELFF. In DNA, the CDR3 is TGCGCCAGCAGCTCCGGGACAGACACCGGGGAGCTGTTTTTT.

The chain carries TRBV5-1 and TRBJ1-4; TRBD1 might be the D (6 bases). Germline CDR1 and CDR2: SGHRS and YFSETQ. Trimming cost V 5 bases and J 0 bases, with 14 bases left between them. This CDR3 contains 16 residues. This chain's CDR3 is CASRMGAIATNEKLFF. DNA of the CDR3: TGCGCCAGCAGGATGGGGGCCATAGCAACTAATGAAAAACTGTTTTTT.

The chain recombines TRBV10-2 with TRBJ1-1; D gene unclear. The CDR3 totals 14 residues. V was cut by 0 bases and J by 4 bases, with 9 bases left in between. Looked up from germline, CDR1 is WSHSY and CDR2 is SAAADI. In DNA, the CDR3 is TGCGCCAGCAGTGAGTCGAGGAGGGCCACTGAAGCTTTCTTT. The encoded protein is CASSESRRATEAFF.

The CDR3 protein is CASSPTGGPKNIQYF. CDR3 nucleotide sequence: TGTGCCAGCAGTCCCACTGGGGGCCCCAAAAACATTCAGTACTTC. The gene calls are TRBV6-5 and TRBJ2-4, with D perhaps TRBD1 (6 bases). Deletions cut 5 bases from V and 2 bases from J, with 13 bases between. Germline V gene sequence: CDR1 MNHEY, CDR2 SVGAGI. There are 15 residues in the CDR3.

The chain joins TRBV29-1 to TRBJ1-3; D is undetermined. CDR1 SQVTM and CDR2 ANQGSEA come from the germline V gene. V shed 4 bases and J shed 7 bases, with 11 bases lying between them. CDR3 length: 12 residues. The CDR3 region is CSVASGGNTIYF. For the CDR3, the DNA is TGCAGCGTTGCGAGCGGTGGGAACACCATATATTTT. The whole variable domain, remainder taken from reference TRBV29-1 and TRBJ1-3, is SAVISQKPSRDICQRGTSLTIQCQVDSQVTMMFWYRQQPGQSLTLIATANQGSEATYESGFVIDKFPISRPNLTFSTLTVSNMSPEDSSIYLCSVASGGNTIYFGEGSWLTVV.

The chain's CDR3 is CASSQPTGTFQYF. The CDR3 region has the DNA TGCGCCAGCAGCCAACCCACCGGGACTTTTCAGTACTTC. V and J are TRBV4-1 and TRBJ2-4; perhaps TRBD2 as D (6 bases). Between the trimmed V and J ends, which lost 2 bases and 11 bases, there was a span of 13 bases. Germline V lookup: CDR1 MGHRA, CDR2 YSYEKL. There are 13 residues in the CDR3.

This chain links TRBV19 with TRBJ1-2, with D maybe TRBD1 (6 bases). Trimming cost V 7 bases and J 5 bases, with 14 bases left between them. The germline gives CDR1 LNHDA, CDR2 SQIVND (reference sequence). This CDR3 is built from 13 residues. As DNA, the CDR3 is TGTGCCAGTACTCAGGGGACACAATATGGCTACACCTTC. Translated, it gives CASTQGTQYGYTF. The full variable domain, its missing parts supplied by reference TRBV19 and TRBJ1-2, is DGGITQSPKYLFRKEGQNVTLSCEQNLNHDAMYWYRQDPGQGLRLIYYSQIVNDFQKGDIAEGYSVSREKKESFPLTVTSAQKNPTAFYLCASTQGTQYGYTFGSGTRLTVV.

As DNA, the CDR3 is TGTGCCAGCAGCTACGGGAGTTATGCGGACACTGAAGCTTTCTTT. This codes for CASSYGSYADTEAFF. The chain joins TRBV7-9 to TRBJ1-1, with D unclear. The CDR3 has 15 residues. Trimming stripped 4 bases from V and 3 bases from J, with 15 bases between. Germline lookup yields CDR1 SEHNR and CDR2 FQNEAQ (reference sequence).

The chain carries TRBV10-2 and TRBJ2-1; 11 nucleotides line up with TRBD1. The CDR3 consists of 17 residues. Germline trimming cut 6 bases from V and 6 bases from J; bases unmatched to any gene: 13. Germline loops: CDR1 WSHSY, CDR2 SAAADI. The CDR3 is CASRRTPTGTGGNEQFF. DNA of the CDR3: TGCGCCAGCAGGCGCACGCCTACCGGGACAGGGGGCAATGAGCAGTTCTTC.

V is TRBV5-5 and J is TRBJ2-5, with 7 bases matching TRBD1. This CDR3 is 14 amino acids long. CDR1 and CDR2 (germline): SGHKS, YYEKEE (reference sequence). The trim removed 2 bases at V and 2 bases at J, leaving 3 bases unmatched. The CDR3 spells CASSLRRGQETQYF. CDR3 coding DNA: TGTGCCAGCAGCTTACGCAGGGGGCAAGAGACCCAGTACTTC.

This clone was seen only once. The chain is built from TRBV15 and TRBJ2-2; D possibly corresponds to TRBD1 (6 bases). This CDR3 has 15 amino acids. The V gene's germline CDR1 is LNHNV and CDR2 YYDKDF (reference sequence). Trimming took off 1 base at V and 6 bases at J, with 12 bases between the two ends. CDR3 DNA: TGTGCCACCAGCAGAGTATCTTCAGGGGCCGGGGAGCTGTTTTTT. Its translation: CATSRVSSGAGELFF.

The chain recombines TRBV4-1 with TRBJ2-5; 9 nucleotides align to TRBD1. From germline, CDR1 is MGHRA and CDR2 YSYEKL. CDR3 length: 17 amino acids. The ends lost 6 bases at V and 2 bases at J; junction bases unmatched: 13. DNA for the CDR3: TGCGCCAGCAGAGCCAGGGGGACAGGGAGGTTTCAAGAGACCCAGTACTTC. As protein: CASRARGTGRFQETQYF.